This entry lists 2 T cell receptor beta chains sequenced from one sample in a study of graft-versus-host responses after intestinal transplantation. The method was immunoSEQ multiplex PCR; TCRdb's version includes in-frame clones alone and lacks a portion of them. The sample records tens of thousands of clones, about nine tenths being singletons. Their specific antigens are unknown. This material consisted of unstimulated CD4+ T cells sorted from spleen or lymph node cells, taken before transplant. The receptors stem from a human donor who was the organ donor for an intestinal transplant.

J is TRBJ1-5 and V is TRBV4-3; D remains unclear. Trimming left V 2 bases short and J 6 bases short, with 14 bases between. The length of the CDR3 is 15 residues. Germline lookup yields CDR1 LGHNA and CDR2 YSLEER. CDR3 in amino acids: CASSQYQEEGQPQHF. CDR3 DNA: TGCGCCAGCAGCCAATACCAGGAGGAGGGTCAGCCCCAGCATTTT.

CDR3 DNA sequence: TGTGCCAGTAGTAGGGCCGGGGAGCTGTTTTTT. Its translation is CASSRAGELFF. The gene calls are TRBV19 and TRBJ2-2; D uncertain. This CDR3 has 11 residues. Germline assignment: CDR1 LNHDA and CDR2 SQIVND (reference sequence). Deletions cut 4 bases from V and 6 bases from J, with 3 bases between.